Listed below are T cell receptor beta chains from one sample, sequenced in a study of control samples from healthy donors and cancer patients. Clones were read by immunoSEQ multiplex PCR, and TCRdb kept only the in-frame ones, dropping some. Seen here are 100,000 or so clones, about four fifths observed once, and the top ten hold around 14%. Source material: blood. These receptors were collected from a woman between 45 and 65 years old in good health. The CDR3 runs from the conserved cysteine through the conserved F or W. The D gene is left open where the match is weak. A row's size may be missing; if present it is once, few, many or a size class.

d_gene,j_gene,v_gene,abundance,CDR3nt,CDR3aa
-,TRBJ1-2,TRBV7-9,-,TGTGCCAGCAGCCCAGTGGGTAGCTATGGCTACACCTTC,CASSPVGSYGYTF
TRBD1,TRBJ2-7,TRBV15,-,TGTGCCACCAGCCGAGCATTACAGGGGGTTTACGAGCAGTACTTC,CATSRALQGVYEQYF
-,TRBJ2-7,TRBV9,-,TGTGCCAGCAGCCCAGGGGGGGGCTTAACCTACGAGCAGTACTTC,CASSPGGGLTYEQYF
-,TRBJ1-2,TRBV28,-,TGTGCCAGCAGTCAGGGCCCCAATAACTATGGCTACACCTTC,CASSQGPNNYGYTF
-,TRBJ1-2,TRBV6-5,-,TGTGCCAGCAGTTACATGGGGGGCTATGGCTACACCTTC,CASSYMGGYGYTF
-,TRBJ1-5,TRBV9,-,TGTGCCAGCAGCTCCGGAGGGAAGGGCAATCAGCCCCAGCATTTT,CASSSGGKGNQPQHF
-,TRBJ2-2,TRBV11-1,-,TGTGCCAGCAACCCCAGGGGGGCTAGGGCCGGGGAGCTGTTTTTT,CASNPRGARAGELFF
-,TRBJ2-7,TRBV6-1,-,TGTGCCAGCAGTGATAGGGCAGGGTTTAACGAGCAGTACTTC,CASSDRAGFNEQYF
-,TRBJ2-2,TRBV5-4,-,TGTGCCAGCAGCTTGGCCGATTCGGTAACGAACACCGGGGAGCTGTTTTTT,CASSLADSVTNTGELFF
-,TRBJ1-6,TRBV2,-,TGTGCCAGCAGTGAAGCGCTTCCCCCCTTTATCACCCTCCACTTT,CASSEALPPFITLHF
-,TRBJ2-1,TRBV19,-,TGTGCCAGTAGGGGGATGGACCCGAGCTCCTACAATGAGCAGTTCTTC,CASRGMDPSSYNEQFF
TRBD1,TRBJ2-1,TRBV18,-,TGTGCCAGCTCGCAACGGGACAGGGGGCGGGATGAGCAGTTCTTC,CASSQRDRGRDEQFF
TRBD1,TRBJ1-1,TRBV3-1/TRBV3-2,-,TGTGCCAGCAGCCAAGAGACAGGGGGCTTCACTGAAGCTTTCTTT,CASSQETGGFTEAFF
-,TRBJ1-2,TRBV4-3,-,TGCGCCAGCAGCCCTCAACAGGAAGCTAACTATGGCTACACCTTC,CASSPQQEANYGYTF
-,TRBJ1-4,TRBV19,few,TGTGCCAGTAGTATAAATTTGGGATTGGAAAAACTGTTTTTT,CASSINLGLEKLFF
-,TRBJ1-1,TRBV19,-,TGTGCCAGTAGTATAAGGAGGACAGAGAACACTGAAGCTTTCTTT,CASSIRRTENTEAFF
TRBD1,TRBJ2-1,TRBV2,once,TGTGCCAGCATTGACCCCGACAGGGGCCTTACCGAGCAGTTCTTC,CASIDPDRGLTEQFF
-,TRBJ2-1,TRBV3-1/TRBV3-2,-,TGTGCCAGCAGCCACTCCTCCAGCTCCTACAATGAGCAGTTCTTC,CASSHSSSSYNEQFF
-,TRBJ1-4,TRBV7-6,-,TGTGCCAGCAGCTTAGTAGGGGGATCTAATGAAAAACTGTTTTTT,CASSLVGGSNEKLFF
-,TRBJ1-2,TRBV23-1,-,TGCGCCAGCAGTCAATCGGAGGGCGCCGGCTATGGCTACACCTTC,CASSQSEGAGYGYTF
-,TRBJ1-5,TRBV6-5,-,TGTGCCAGCGTACAGGGAGAGCGACAGCCCCAGCATTTT,CASVQGERQPQHF
TRBD1,TRBJ1-4,TRBV5-5,-,TGTGCCAGCAGCTCCTTAATAGTCGACAGGGTAGTAAATGAAAAACTGTTTTTT,CASSSLIVDRVVNEKLFF
TRBD2,TRBJ2-5,TRBV25-1,-,TGTGCCAGCAGTGAACCCTCGGGACTAGCGGGGGTTGAGACCCAGTACTTC,CASSEPSGLAGVETQYF
TRBD1,TRBJ1-5,TRBV7-2,once,TGTGCCAGCAGCATCGGACAGGGTGACAATCAGCCCCAGCATTTT,CASSIGQGDNQPQHF
-,TRBJ2-2,TRBV4-3,-,TGCGCCAGCAGCCAAGAAATACCGCCCCGGGGAGCTGTTTTT,CASSQEIPPRGAVF
-,TRBJ2-7,TRBV27,-,TGTGCCAGCGGACGCAAAGGGCAATTGTACGAGCAGTACTTC,CASGRKGQLYEQYF
-,TRBJ1-5,TRBV27,-,TGTGCCAGCAGTTTCAGCAGGGGTGGTCAGCCCCAGCATTTT,CASSFSRGGQPQHF
-,TRBJ1-2,TRBV2,-,TGTGCCAGCAGTCCCCGCTATGGCTACACCTTC,CASSPRYGYTF
-,TRBJ1-5,TRBV10-3,-,TGTGCCATCAGTGAGTCGTCAGGGAGTCAGCCCCAGCATTTT,CAISESSGSQPQHF
TRBD2,TRBJ2-3,TRBV19,-,TGTGCCAGCGAAAACCCTGGGACTAGCGGGAGATTGGATACGCAGTATTTT,CASENPGTSGRLDTQYF
TRBD1,TRBJ2-7,TRBV2,-,TGTGCCAGCAGTGAAAGGACAGGGGGGCACGTTGGCCAGTACTTC,CASSERTGGHVGQYF
-,TRBJ1-2,TRBV5-6,-,TGTGCCAGCATCCGAACAGGGAGTGGAGTGACCTTTGGCTACACCTTC,CASIRTGSGVTFGYTF
-,TRBJ1-2,TRBV3-1/TRBV3-2,-,TGTGCCAGCAGCCAAACGAGGCAGTCCTATGGCTACACCTTC,CASSQTRQSYGYTF
-,TRBJ2-1,TRBV5-4,-,TGTGCCAGCAGCTTGGTAGGGGCCAGGGATGAGCAGTTCTTC,CASSLVGARDEQFF
-,TRBJ2-6,TRBV19,once,TGTGCCAGTAGTATGGGTCAGGGATCCGGGGCCAACGTCCTGACTTTC,CASSMGQGSGANVLTF
-,TRBJ1-5,TRBV12-3/TRBV12-4,-,TGTGCCAGCAGCTACGACGGAAATCAGCCCCAGCATTTT,CASSYDGNQPQHF
-,TRBJ1-2,TRBV19,-,TGTGCCAGTAGTACAGGAGCTAACTATGGCTACACCTTC,CASSTGANYGYTF
-,TRBJ2-6,TRBV7-9,-,TGTGCCAGCAGCCTAAGCCAGGCCAACGTCCTGACTTTC,CASSLSQANVLTF
TRBD1,TRBJ1-2,TRBV7-9,-,TGTGCCAGCAGCCGAGAGGGGGCCCTCTTTGGCTACACCTTC,CASSREGALFGYTF
-,TRBJ2-5,TRBV25-1,-,TGTGCCAGCAGTGAATTAACCGGCAGTCAAGAGACCCAGTACTTC,CASSELTGSQETQYF
-,TRBJ1-5,TRBV7-2,-,TGTGCCAGCAGCTTAGACAGGGACAATCAGCCCCAGCATTTT,CASSLDRDNQPQHF
-,TRBJ2-7,TRBV24-1,-,TGTGCCACCAGTGATTCCACTAGCTCCTACGAGCAGTACTTC,CATSDSTSSYEQYF
TRBD1,TRBJ2-7,TRBV12-5,-,TGTGCTAGTGGTTTGGTTGCCCGATCTCCCCTGAGGACAGGGACCGACGAGCAGTACTTC,CASGLVARSPLRTGTDEQYF
-,TRBJ2-5,TRBV6-2/TRBV6-3,-,TGTGCCAGCAGTTACTCGATCTCATCACTGGAGACCCAGTACTTC,CASSYSISSLETQYF
-,TRBJ2-1,TRBV19,-,TGTGCCAGTAGTATCTCTCCGGGATACTACAATGAGCAGTTCTTC,CASSISPGYYNEQFF
-,TRBJ1-6,TRBV5-5,-,TGTGCCAGCAGCTTGGGTGGGGGGGGCAGTTCACCCCTCCACTTT,CASSLGGGGSSPLHF
TRBD2,TRBJ2-5,TRBV3-1/TRBV3-2,few,TGTGCCAGCAGCCAGTTCAACGGACGGCTAGCGGGAGAGACCCAGTACTTC,CASSQFNGRLAGETQYF
-,TRBJ1-2,TRBV3-1/TRBV3-2,-,TGTGCCAGCAGCCCGACTCCGGCTTCCAACTATGGCTACACCTTC,CASSPTPASNYGYTF
-,TRBJ1-1,TRBV7-6,once,TGTGCCAGCAGCTTATCGGAGGGAGCAGCGGACACTGAAGCTTTCTTT,CASSLSEGAADTEAFF
-,TRBJ2-1,TRBV6-5,-,TGTGCCAGCACCTCCTCTAGCTCCTACAATGAGCAGTTCTTC,CASTSSSSYNEQFF
-,TRBJ1-5,TRBV9,-,TGTGCCAGCAGCCCTCGGGACGGTAATCAGCCCCAGCATTTT,CASSPRDGNQPQHF
-,TRBJ1-5,TRBV5-5,-,TGTGCCAGCAGCTTGGGGCCCGGGTCCCAGGAGCCCCAGCATTTT,CASSLGPGSQEPQHF
TRBD2,TRBJ2-2,TRBV7-2,-,TGTGCCAGCAGCTTAATTAGCGGGGGGGCTACCGGGGAGCTGTTTTTT,CASSLISGGATGELFF
-,TRBJ1-5,TRBV28,-,TGTGCCAGCAGTTTACCCCAGTCGGAGCCCCAGCATTTT,CASSLPQSEPQHF
-,TRBJ2-5,TRBV11-2,many,TGTGCCAGCAGCTTAGATCAAATTGGGACCCCCCAAGAGACCCAGTACTTC,CASSLDQIGTPQETQYF
-,TRBJ1-5,TRBV19,-,TGTGCCAGTAGTATAGCCAGGGGCAATCAGCCCCAGCATTTT,CASSIARGNQPQHF
-,TRBJ1-2,TRBV3-1/TRBV3-2,-,TGTGCCAGCAGCCAAGATAACGGAGGGCGCGGCTACACCTTC,CASSQDNGGRGYTF
-,TRBJ1-5,TRBV7-3,-,TGTGCCAGCAGCTTAACCGCAGGGTCAAAACAGCCCCAGCATTTT,CASSLTAGSKQPQHF
-,TRBJ1-4,TRBV7-2,-,TGTGCCAGCAGCTTAAGACCTCGTGGAGGGGCGAATGAAAAACTGTTTTTT,CASSLRPRGGANEKLFF
TRBD1,TRBJ1-5,TRBV19,-,TGTGCCAGTAGTATCTTCGGGACAGATCAGCCCCAGCATTTT,CASSIFGTDQPQHF